These T cell receptor beta chains were read from a single sample in a study of cytomegalovirus exposure and HLA in healthy donors. Assay: immunoSEQ multiplex PCR; the TCRdb copy retains only in-frame clones and omits some. The sample has about 140,000 clones; 60% to 80% are singletons. Specimen: PBMCs. The receptors were sampled from a man aged 25-45 years in good health and CMV-seronegative. Both conserved end residues are part of each CDR3. The D gene is left open where the match is weak. A clone size is listed for some rows: how often the clone was seen (once, few, many), or a class if it is expanded.

J: TRBJ1-2
size: few
D: -
V: TRBV7-9
DNA: TGTGCCAGCAGCTTTTCGGTGTATGGCTACACCTTC
CDR3: CASSFSVYGYTF

J: TRBJ2-1
size: -
D: -
V: TRBV29-1
DNA: TGCAGCGCCGTTAAGGACACCTCCTCCTACAATGAGCAGTTCTTC
CDR3: CSAVKDTSSYNEQFF

J: TRBJ2-5
size: -
D: -
V: TRBV27
DNA: TGTGCCAGCAGTTTATCGCCACTAAGCCTCAAAGAGACCCAGTACTTC
CDR3: CASSLSPLSLKETQYF

J: TRBJ2-4
size: -
D: -
V: TRBV30
DNA: TGTGCCTGGAAATTGGAGCCACTAGCCAAAAACATTCAGTACTTC
CDR3: CAWKLEPLAKNIQYF

J: TRBJ2-1
size: few
D: -
V: TRBV5-1
DNA: TGCGCCAGCAGCCCCGATGCAGGCAATGAGCAGTTCTTC
CDR3: CASSPDAGNEQFF

J: TRBJ2-5
size: few
D: TRBD1
V: TRBV5-4
DNA: TGTGCCAGCAGCTCAACGACAGGGCTTGGGGCCCAGTACTTC
CDR3: CASSSTTGLGAQYF

J: TRBJ1-4
size: few
D: -
V: TRBV18
DNA: TGTGCCAGCGCGAGGGCGCAGAATGAAAAACTGTTTTTT
CDR3: CASARAQNEKLFF

J: TRBJ2-2
size: -
D: TRBD1
V: TRBV27
DNA: TGTGCCAGCAGTCCCGACGACAGGGGGCATTTTGGTAGGGAGCTGTTTTTT
CDR3: CASSPDDRGHFGRELFF

J: TRBJ1-2
size: -
D: -
V: TRBV27
DNA: TGTGCCAGCACCTCCGGGACATCATCTAACTATGGCTACACCTTC
CDR3: CASTSGTSSNYGYTF

J: TRBJ2-1
size: -
D: -
V: TRBV5-6
DNA: TGTGCCAGCAGCTTGGCGACAGCCTACAATGAGCAGTTCTTC
CDR3: CASSLATAYNEQFF

J: TRBJ1-2
size: few
D: TRBD1
V: TRBV2
DNA: TGTGCCTCACCGCCGGGACAGGGCAGCGGCTACACCTTC
CDR3: CASPPGQGSGYTF

J: TRBJ2-5
size: -
D: -
V: TRBV5-4
DNA: TGTGCCAGCAGCTTACAGGGAGTCCAAGAGACCCAGTACTTC
CDR3: CASSLQGVQETQYF

J: TRBJ2-5
size: -
D: -
V: TRBV21-1
DNA: TGTGCCAAGATAAGGAGAGAGACCCAGTACTTC
CDR3: CAKIRRETQYF

J: TRBJ2-2
size: -
D: -
V: TRBV27
DNA: TGTGCCAGCAGTTTGTTAGAAGTCAGGGGGGAGCTGTTTTTT
CDR3: CASSLLEVRGELFF